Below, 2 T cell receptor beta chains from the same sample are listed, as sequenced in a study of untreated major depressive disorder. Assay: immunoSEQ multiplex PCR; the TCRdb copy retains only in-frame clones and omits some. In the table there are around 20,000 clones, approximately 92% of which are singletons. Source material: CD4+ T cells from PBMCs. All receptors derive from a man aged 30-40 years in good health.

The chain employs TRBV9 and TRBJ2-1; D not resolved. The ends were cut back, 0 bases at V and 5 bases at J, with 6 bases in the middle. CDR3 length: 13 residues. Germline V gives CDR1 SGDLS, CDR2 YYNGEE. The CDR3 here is CASSVAGDNEQFF. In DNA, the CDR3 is TGTGCCAGCAGCGTAGCTGGAGACAATGAGCAGTTCTTC.

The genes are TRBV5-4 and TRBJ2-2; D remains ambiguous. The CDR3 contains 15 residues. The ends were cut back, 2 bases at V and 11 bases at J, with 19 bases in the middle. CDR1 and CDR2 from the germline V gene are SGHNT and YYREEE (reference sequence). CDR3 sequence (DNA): TGTGCCAGCAGCTTCCCGGGCCCTGCAAGGAGCGAGCTGTTTTTT. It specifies CASSFPGPARSELFF.